Shown below are 23 T cell receptor beta chains from a single sample sequenced in a study of cytomegalovirus exposure and HLA in healthy donors. With 60 Vbeta and 13 Jbeta primers, the PCR was carried out. TCRdb's copy holds only in-frame clones and misses some; the assay was immunoSEQ multiplex PCR. The sample lists more than 85,000 clones, roughly two thirds occurring once. Sequencing was done on a sample of PBMCs. The receptors originated from a man aged 35-49 years in good health and CMV-seronegative.

The rearrangement joins TRBV6-1 to TRBJ2-3; 8 nucleotides agree with TRBD2. Germline V lookup: CDR1 MNHNS, CDR2 SASEGT. The CDR3 runs 14 residues. V was clipped by 9 bases and J by 4 bases; unmatched bases: 9. The CDR3 spells CASSGLANSDTQYF. CDR3 in DNA: TGTGCCAGTTCTGGACTAGCAAACTCAGATACGCAGTATTTT.

The chain has TRBV4-3 and TRBJ2-3; 9 positions match TRBD2. CDR1 and CDR2 from the germline V gene are LGHNA and YSLEER. The junction had 6 bases not matched to a gene; V was cut back by 0 bases and J by 2 bases. The CDR3 contains 17 residues. Here the CDR3 DNA reads TGCGCCAGCAGCCAAGATGTCAGCGGGGGGCTCACAGATACGCAGTATTTT. This sequence encodes CASSQDVSGGLTDTQYF.

This chain uses TRBV2 with TRBJ1-1; 7 bases are a match to TRBD1. This CDR3 has 14 amino acids. With V trimmed by 8 bases and J by 6 bases, 12 bases remained unmatched. CDR1 and CDR2 from the germline V gene are SNHLY and FYNNEI. The CDR3 DNA follows: TGTGCCAGCGTTTTACAGGGGCTTGGAGCTGAAGCTTTCTTT. Translated, it gives CASVLQGLGAEAFF.

This chain connects TRBV7-2 to TRBJ2-7; maybe TRBD1 (5 bases). Between the trimmed V and J ends, which lost 1 base and 5 bases, there was a span of 15 bases. The CDR3 sequence is 15 residues long. Germline V CDR1 and CDR2: SGHTA, FQGNSA. This CDR3 reads CASSLEKGAINEQYF. The CDR3 DNA is TGTGCCAGCAGCTTAGAAAAAGGGGCCATCAACGAGCAGTACTTC.

This clone was found once. J is TRBJ2-1 and V is TRBV7-9; TRBD1 matches 10 bases. The germline V gene has CDR1 SEHNR and CDR2 FQNEAQ (reference sequence). The ends lost 5 bases at V and 10 bases at J; junction bases unmatched: 8. This CDR3 region has 14 residues. CDR3 nucleotides: TGTGCCAGCAGCCCCCGGGACAGGGGCTGGGAGCAGTTCTTC. As protein: CASSPRDRGWEQFF. The full variable domain, completed using reference TRBV7-9 and TRBJ2-1, is DTGVSQNPRHKITKRGQNVTFRCDPISEHNRLYWYRQTLGQGPEFLTYFQNEAQLEKSRLLSDRFSAERPKGSFSTLEIQRTEQGDSAMYLCASSPRDRGWEQFFGPGTRLTVL.

CDR3 amino acids: CASRGDSHPNEQFF. In nucleotides, the CDR3 is TGTGCCAGCAGGGGGGACAGCCACCCCAATGAGCAGTTCTTC. V is TRBV6-5 and J is TRBJ2-1, with 7 bases fitting TRBD1. The CDR3 is 14 residues long. The V and J ends lost 6 bases and 6 bases, in that order; junction bases with no gene match: 8. Germline loops: CDR1 MNHEY, CDR2 SVGAGI.

This chain links TRBV4-3 with TRBJ1-6; D gene ambiguous. This CDR3 comprises 15 residues. V was shortened by 0 bases and J by 10 bases, with 13 bases between the two germline ends. Per the germline V gene, CDR1 is LGHNA and CDR2 is YSLEER. CDR3 in amino acids: CASSQDSGVGSPLHF. As DNA, the CDR3 is TGCGCCAGCAGCCAAGATAGCGGGGTGGGATCACCCCTCCACTTT.

The rearrangement links TRBV19 to TRBJ2-3; D is perhaps TRBD1 (7 bases). This CDR3 spans 16 amino acids. Trimming pared 3 bases from V and 0 bases from J, leaving 13 bases between. Germline V gene sequence: CDR1 LNHDA, CDR2 SQIVND (reference sequence). The CDR3 loop is CASSMEGTVSTDTQYF. The CDR3 bases are TGTGCCAGTAGTATGGAGGGGACAGTTAGCACAGATACGCAGTATTTT. The variable domain in full, completed from reference TRBV19 and TRBJ2-3, reads DGGITQSPKYLFRKEGQNVTLSCEQNLNHDAMYWYRQDPGQGLRLIYYSQIVNDFQKGDIAEGYSVSREKKESFPLTVTSAQKNPTAFYLCASSMEGTVSTDTQYFGPGTRLTVL.

This chain links TRBV1 with TRBJ1-4. TRBV1 constitutes a pseudogene. There are 16 residues in the CDR3. CDR3 region: CTSSQEGGPGNEKLFF. In DNA, the CDR3 is TGCACCAGCAGCCAAGAGGGGGGACCGGGAAATGAAAAACTGTTTTTT.

This chain links TRBV18 with TRBJ1-2, with a possible D match to TRBD1 (5 bases). Germline V lookup: CDR1 KGHSH, CDR2 LQKENI. V shed 4 bases and J shed 2 bases, with 11 bases lying between them. The CDR3 totals 14 residues. DNA for the CDR3: TGTGCCAGCTCACTGTCGGCAGGGAACTATGGCTACACCTTC. Translating gives CASSLSAGNYGYTF.

This chain joins TRBV25-1 and TRBJ1-4, with 8 bases identical to TRBD1. Unmatched junction bases numbered 4, after V lost 3 bases and J lost 10 bases. CDR3 length: 13 amino acids. In germline, CDR1 is MGHDK, CDR2 SYGVNS. For the CDR3, the DNA is TGTGCCAGCAGTGACGACAGGGGAGGAAAACTGTTTTTT. It yields the protein CASSDDRGGKLFF.

This chain uses TRBV25-1 with TRBJ2-7; 9 positions match TRBD1. CDR1 is MGHDK and CDR2 is SYGVNS in the germline V gene. The V gene end was trimmed by 3 bases and the J gene end by 5 bases; junction bases not matched to a gene: 8. The CDR3 sequence is 15 residues long. The CDR3 bases are TGTGCCAGCAGTGAGTCCGGGACAGGGAACCACGAGCAGTACTTC. Translated: CASSESGTGNHEQYF.

The rearrangement joins TRBV5-6 to TRBJ2-7, with 7 bases that match TRBD1. Germline V lookup: CDR1 SGHDT, CDR2 YYEEEE. The CDR3 runs to 14 residues. V trimming: 2 bases; J trimming: 3 bases; junction bases outside the gene matches: 5. The DNA of the CDR3 is TGTGCCAGCAGCTTCCGGGACAGCGTCTACGAGCAGTACTTC. Protein sequence: CASSFRDSVYEQYF.

The rearrangement links TRBV19 to TRBJ1-5; the D is unclear. The CDR3 contains 17 residues. The V end lost 5 bases, the J end lost 7 bases, and 24 bases lay between the germline ends. Looked up from germline, CDR1 is LNHDA and CDR2 is SQIVND (reference sequence). CDR3 residues: CASSPTPAGLGSQPQHF. The CDR3 nucleotides are TGTGCCAGTAGTCCAACCCCTGCGGGTCTGGGTAGCCAGCCCCAGCATTTT.

The chain couples TRBV27 to TRBJ1-5; 7 bases map to TRBD1. V dropped 6 bases and J dropped 4; count of bases not matched to a gene: 15. The CDR3 is 17 amino acids. Germline loops: CDR1 MNHEY, CDR2 SMNVEV (reference sequence). The CDR3: CASSQNLRDSANQPQHF. CDR3 nucleotide sequence: TGTGCCAGCAGCCAAAATCTCCGGGACAGTGCAAATCAGCCCCAGCATTTT.

The rearrangement links TRBV9 to TRBJ1-2; 7 bases match TRBD1. The V and J ends lost 0 bases and 6 bases, in that order; junction bases with no gene match: 8. Per the germline V gene, CDR1 is SGDLS and CDR2 is YYNGEE. This CDR3 has 15 amino acids. CDR3 in DNA: TGTGCCAGCAGCGTAGGTCTCTCAGGGGGTGATGGCTACACCTTC. This encodes CASSVGLSGGDGYTF.

This clone occurred a few times. The chain carries TRBV19 and TRBJ2-1, with D unresolved. CDR3 size: 18 residues. Trimming shortened V by 0 bases and J by 3 bases, and 18 bases separated the two germline ends. Germline CDR1 is LNHDA and CDR2 is SQIVND (reference sequence). The chain's CDR3 is CASSIDQIVTRHYNEQFF. CDR3 DNA: TGTGCCAGTAGTATAGATCAAATTGTGACTCGGCACTACAATGAGCAGTTCTTC.

V usage is TRBV5-6 and J usage is TRBJ2-4, with D possibly matching TRBD2 (5 bases). Germline V gene sequence: CDR1 SGHDT, CDR2 YYEEEE. V dropped 4 bases and J dropped 6 bases, with 17 bases sitting between them. The CDR3 contains 15 residues. CDR3 region: CASSPGVTSGNIQYF. In DNA, the CDR3 is TGTGCCAGCAGCCCCGGGGTTACCAGCGGAAACATTCAGTACTTC.

The table lists this clone with a count of one. The chain has TRBV7-2 and TRBJ1-6; no clear D gene. CDR1 is SGHTA and CDR2 is FQGNSA in the germline V gene. V was cut by 3 bases and J by 0 bases, with 12 bases left in between. This CDR3 is 17 amino acids long. CDR3 sequence reads: CASSLRGGSSYNSPLHF. The DNA of the CDR3 is TGTGCCAGCAGCTTGCGTGGAGGGAGCTCCTATAATTCACCCCTCCACTTT.

The chain carries TRBV11-1 and TRBJ2-5, with 7 bases that match TRBD1. J was trimmed by 3 bases and V by 5 bases; bases with no gene match: 3. CDR1 and CDR2 from the germline V gene are SGHAT and FQDESV (reference sequence). This CDR3 is 13 amino acids long. CDR3 DNA: TGTGCCAGCAGCCGGGACAGCGAAGAGACCCAGTACTTC. Translating it yields CASSRDSEETQYF. Using reference TRBV11-1 and TRBJ2-5 for the parts outside the CDR3, the full variable domain is EAEVAQSPRYKITEKSQAVAFWCDPISGHATLYWYRQILGQGPELLVQFQDESVVDDSQLPKDRFSAERLKGVDSTLKIQPAELGDSAMYLCASSRDSEETQYFGPGTRLLVL.

V usage is TRBV29-1 and J usage is TRBJ2-1, with TRBD1 identical over 12 bases. Losses at the gene ends were 3 bases for V and 6 bases for J; bases not matched to a gene: 6. This CDR3 spans 15 amino acids. Germline CDR1 and CDR2: SQVTM and ANQGSEA. The CDR3 DNA follows: TGCAGCGTTGACTATGGGACAGGGGGCTTCAATGAGCAGTTCTTC. It is translated as CSVDYGTGGFNEQFF.

Remarks on this clone: Other DNA variants within this sample encode the same CDR3. This chain links TRBV27 with TRBJ1-5, with D unresolved. The CDR3 is 15 amino acids. Germline V gene sequence: CDR1 MNHEY, CDR2 SMNVEV (reference sequence). V lost 3 bases, J lost 1 base, and 10 bases lay in between. The CDR3 nucleotides read TGTGCCAGCAGTTTGAATCGGGGAAGCAATCAGCCCCAGCATTTT. It encodes CASSLNRGSNQPQHF.

This chain uses TRBV5-4 with TRBJ1-6, with D possibly TRBD1 on 6 matching bases. CDR3 length: 15 amino acids. The V and J ends lost 0 bases and 10 bases respectively, with 14 bases between them. Germline loops: CDR1 SGHNT, CDR2 YYREEE (reference sequence). CDR3 nucleotides: TGTGCCAGCAGCTTGGGACGGCCAGGGGACTCACCCCTCCACTTT. It translates to CASSLGRPGDSPLHF.